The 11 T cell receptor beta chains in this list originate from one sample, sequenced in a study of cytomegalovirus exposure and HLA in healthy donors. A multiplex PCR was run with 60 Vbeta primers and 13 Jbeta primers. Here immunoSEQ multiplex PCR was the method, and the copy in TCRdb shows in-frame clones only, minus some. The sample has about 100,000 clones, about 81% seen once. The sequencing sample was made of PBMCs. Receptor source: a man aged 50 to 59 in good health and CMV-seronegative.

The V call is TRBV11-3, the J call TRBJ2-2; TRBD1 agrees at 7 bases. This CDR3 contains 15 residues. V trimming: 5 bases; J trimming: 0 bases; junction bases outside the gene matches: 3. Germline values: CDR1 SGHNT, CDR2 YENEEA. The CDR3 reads CASSPGQANTGELFF. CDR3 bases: TGTGCCAGCAGCCCCGGACAGGCGAACACCGGGGAGCTGTTTTTT.

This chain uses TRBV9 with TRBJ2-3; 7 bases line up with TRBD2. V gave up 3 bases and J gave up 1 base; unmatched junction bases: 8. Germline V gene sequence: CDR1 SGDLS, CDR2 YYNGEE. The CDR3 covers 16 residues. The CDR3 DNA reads TGTGCCAGCAGCGCCGGGGGGAGTTTAGGCACAGATACGCAGTATTTT. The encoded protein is CASSAGGSLGTDTQYF. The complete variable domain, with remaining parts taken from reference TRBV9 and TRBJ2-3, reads DSGVTQTPKHLITATGQRVTLRCSPRSGDLSVYWYQQSLDQGLQFLIQYYNGEERAKGNILERFSAQQFPDLHSELNLSSLELGDSALYFCASSAGGSLGTDTQYFGPGTRLTVL.

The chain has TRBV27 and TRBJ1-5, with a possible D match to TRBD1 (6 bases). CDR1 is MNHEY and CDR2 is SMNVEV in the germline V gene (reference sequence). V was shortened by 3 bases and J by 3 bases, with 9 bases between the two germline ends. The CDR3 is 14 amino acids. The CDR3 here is CASSLRGANQPQHF. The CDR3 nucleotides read TGTGCCAGCAGTTTGCGGGGGGCCAATCAGCCCCAGCATTTT.

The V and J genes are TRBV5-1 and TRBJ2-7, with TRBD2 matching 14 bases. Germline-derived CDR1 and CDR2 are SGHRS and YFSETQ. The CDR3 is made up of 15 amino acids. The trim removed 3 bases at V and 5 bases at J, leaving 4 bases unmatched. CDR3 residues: CASSSRTSGGNEQYF. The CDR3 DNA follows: TGCGCCAGCAGCTCCCGGACTAGCGGGGGGAACGAGCAGTACTTC.

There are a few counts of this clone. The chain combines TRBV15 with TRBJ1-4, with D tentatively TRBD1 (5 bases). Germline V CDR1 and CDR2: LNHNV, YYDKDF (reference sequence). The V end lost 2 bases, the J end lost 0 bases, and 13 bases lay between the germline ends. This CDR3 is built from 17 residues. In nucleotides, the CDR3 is TGTGCCACCAGCAGACCGGGGGACGCAGCAACTAATGAAAAACTGTTTTTT. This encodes CATSRPGDAATNEKLFF.

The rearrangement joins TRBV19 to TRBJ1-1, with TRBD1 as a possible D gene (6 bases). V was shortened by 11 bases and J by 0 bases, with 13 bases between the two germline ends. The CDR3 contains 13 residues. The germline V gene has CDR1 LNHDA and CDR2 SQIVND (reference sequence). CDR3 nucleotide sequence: TGTGCCGTTGGAACAGGGATGAACACTGAAGCTTTCTTT. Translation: CAVGTGMNTEAFF.

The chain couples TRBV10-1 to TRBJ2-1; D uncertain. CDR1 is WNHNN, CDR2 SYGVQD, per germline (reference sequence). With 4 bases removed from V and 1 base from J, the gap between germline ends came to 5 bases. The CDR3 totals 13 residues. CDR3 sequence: CASSAQSYNEQFF. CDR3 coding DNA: TGCGCCAGCAGTGCTCAGTCCTACAATGAGCAGTTCTTC.

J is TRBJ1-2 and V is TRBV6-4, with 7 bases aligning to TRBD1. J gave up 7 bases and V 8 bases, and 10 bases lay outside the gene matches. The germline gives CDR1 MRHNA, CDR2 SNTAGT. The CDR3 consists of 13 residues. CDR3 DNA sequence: TGTGCCAGCTCCTTGGACAGGAGGTCTGGCTACACCTTC. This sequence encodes CASSLDRRSGYTF.

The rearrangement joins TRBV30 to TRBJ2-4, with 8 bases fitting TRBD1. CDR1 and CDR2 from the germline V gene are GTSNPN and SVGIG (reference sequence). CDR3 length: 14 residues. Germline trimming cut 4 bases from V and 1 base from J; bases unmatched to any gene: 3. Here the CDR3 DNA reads TGTGCCTGGAAACAGGGGGTTGCCAAAAACATTCAGTACTTC. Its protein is CAWKQGVAKNIQYF.

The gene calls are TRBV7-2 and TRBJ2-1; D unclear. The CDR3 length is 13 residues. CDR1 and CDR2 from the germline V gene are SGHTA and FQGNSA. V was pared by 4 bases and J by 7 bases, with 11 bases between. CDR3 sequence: CASSSRYGNEQFF. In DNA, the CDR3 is TGTGCCAGCAGCTCCCGGTACGGGAATGAGCAGTTCTTC.

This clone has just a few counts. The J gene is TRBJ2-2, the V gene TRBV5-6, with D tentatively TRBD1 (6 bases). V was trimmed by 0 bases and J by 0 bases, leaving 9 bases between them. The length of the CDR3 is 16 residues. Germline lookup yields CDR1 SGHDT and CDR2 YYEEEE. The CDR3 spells CASSLDDRSNTGELFF. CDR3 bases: TGTGCCAGCAGCTTGGATGACAGGTCGAACACCGGGGAGCTGTTTTTT.